The 8 T cell receptor beta chains below come from one sample, sequenced in a study of blood T cell repertoires in COVID-19. Sequencing was performed with immunoSEQ multiplex PCR; in TCRdb, only in-frame clones are kept and a portion is missing. The profile shows 200,000 to 250,000 clones, roughly 84% of them singletons. Sequencing was carried out using peripheral blood. The receptor set was obtained from a woman older than 75 with acute or convalescent COVID-19.

The chain links TRBV19 to TRBJ1-3; TRBD1 might be the D (5 bases). Deletions cut 6 bases from V and 0 bases from J, with 9 bases between. Germline loops: CDR1 LNHDA, CDR2 SQIVND (reference sequence). The CDR3 loop spans 14 amino acids. The CDR3 sequence: CASRAGGSGNTIYF. The CDR3 DNA follows: TGTGCCAGTAGGGCGGGGGGCTCTGGAAACACCATATATTTT.

The rearrangement links TRBV3-1 (or the pseudogene TRBV3-2) to TRBJ2-3; 9 nucleotides line up with TRBD2. The V segment lost 1 base and the J segment 5 bases; nucleotides outside the gene matches: 10. The germline CDR1 and CDR2 sequences are LGHDT and YNNKEL (reference sequence). This CDR3 contains 17 residues. The CDR3 region is CASSQGPPSGAGDTQYF. The CDR3 coding sequence is TGTGCCAGCAGCCAAGGCCCCCCTAGCGGGGCCGGAGATACGCAGTATTTT.

The chain is built from TRBV4-3 and TRBJ1-3, with D unclear. V gave up 0 bases and J gave up 5 bases, with 5 bases separating them. Germline-derived CDR1 and CDR2 are LGHNA and YSLEER. This CDR3 spans 13 amino acids. The CDR3: CASSQDVRNTIYF. CDR3 nucleotide sequence: TGCGCCAGCAGCCAAGATGTTAGAAACACCATATATTTT.

This clone is a singleton in its sample. The chain employs TRBV28 and TRBJ1-1; the D is unclear. There are 15 residues in the CDR3. The V end was cut by 6 bases, the J end by 0 bases, with 14 bases between. The V gene's germline CDR1 is MDHEN and CDR2 SYDVKM. CDR3 nucleotide sequence: TGTGCCAGCAGGCTACCCGGTGCTATGAACACTGAAGCTTTCTTT. Amino acid sequence: CASRLPGAMNTEAFF.

The chain employs TRBV2 and TRBJ2-5; 9 positions agree with TRBD1. After removal of 7 bases from V and 5 bases from J, the junction contained 8 bases not matched to a gene. The germline CDR1 and CDR2 sequences are SNHLY and FYNNEI. This CDR3 has 14 amino acids. The CDR3 loop reads CASTLQGATETQYF. Written as DNA, the CDR3 is TGTGCCAGCACTCTACAGGGGGCGACGGAGACCCAGTACTTC.

J is TRBJ1-6 and V is TRBV27; 7 positions agree with TRBD1. CDR1 and CDR2 (germline): MNHEY, SMNVEV (reference sequence). This CDR3 spans 15 amino acids. V dropped 2 bases and J dropped 10; count of bases not matched to a gene: 8. The CDR3 sequence: CASSLGRQGGSPLHF. CDR3 nucleotide sequence: TGTGCCAGCAGTTTAGGAAGACAGGGTGGCTCACCCCTCCACTTT.

The chain uses TRBV28 and TRBJ1-1; D is undetermined. The germline gives CDR1 MDHEN, CDR2 SYDVKM. The CDR3 totals 15 residues. Trimming cost V 0 bases and J 1 base, with 9 bases left between them. The DNA for the CDR3 is TGTGCCAGCAGTTTATGGGCCGACTCGAACACTGAAGCTTTCTTT. This translates into CASSLWADSNTEAFF. The whole variable domain, filled in from reference TRBV28 and TRBJ1-1, reads DVKVTQSSRYLVKRTGEKVFLECVQDMDHENMFWYRQDPGLGLRLIYFSYDVKMKEKGDIPEGYSVSREKKERFSLILESASTNQTSMYLCASSLWADSNTEAFFGQGTRLTVV.

The chain links TRBV11-3 to TRBJ2-7; 8 bases are shared with TRBD2. Losses at the gene ends were 3 bases for V and 2 bases for J; bases not matched to a gene: 6. Germline-derived CDR1 and CDR2 are SGHNT and YENEEA. The CDR3 has 15 amino acids. The CDR3 reads CASSFRGGGTYEQYF. CDR3 nucleotide sequence: TGTGCCAGCAGCTTTCGGGGGGGAGGTACCTACGAGCAGTACTTC.